A selection of T cell receptor beta chains follows, all from one sample in a study of cytomegalovirus exposure and HLA in healthy donors. Sequenced by immunoSEQ multiplex PCR; TCRdb stores in-frame clones only, minus some. The sample lists 150,000 or so clones; approximately 70% were seen once. Sequencing used PBMCs. These receptors were collected from a man in his forties in good health and CMV-seropositive. Each CDR3 is given with its conserved first and last residue. The D gene is left open where the match is weak. Size is omitted from some rows. Given values are once, few, many or a class for expanded clones.

>NA|TRBV11-1|TRBJ2-5|NA
TGTGCCAGCAGCTTTCACGGGGGGCCACAAGAGACCCAGTACTTC
CASSFHGGPQETQYF
>TRBD2|TRBV4-2|TRBJ2-5|NA
TGTGCCAGCAGTTCGGGGAGAGGGGGACTAGCCGCAGAGACCCAGTACTTC
CASSSGRGGLAAETQYF
>TRBD1|TRBV6-1|TRBJ1-2|few
TGTGCCAGCAGTGAAGGGGTAGGGACAGGGGAGCGCCATGGCTACACCTTC
CASSEGVGTGERHGYTF
>NA|TRBV4-3|TRBJ2-7|few
TGCGCCAGCAGCCAAGAATACACCTACGAGCAGTACTTC
CASSQEYTYEQYF
>TRBD1|TRBV7-8|TRBJ2-3|NA
TGTGCCAGCAGCACACAGGGGGCGGATACGCAGTATTTT
CASSTQGADTQYF
>TRBD2|TRBV29-1|TRBJ2-3|NA
TGCAGCGGAGGGCGGGGGGTCGCAGATACGCAGTATTTT
CSGGRGVADTQYF
>NA|TRBV6-5|TRBJ1-2|NA
TGTGCCAGCAGTTACCGGGAAGCTGACTATGGCTACACCTTC
CASSYREADYGYTF
>NA|TRBV25-1|TRBJ2-1|NA
TGTGCCAGTACCTTAGGGGGTCAATACAATGAGCAGTTCTTC
CASTLGGQYNEQFF
>TRBD1|TRBV6-1|TRBJ1-5|few
TGTGCCAGCAAGGGAGGACAGGGGTATACTCAGCCCCAGCATTTT
CASKGGQGYTQPQHF
>TRBD1|TRBV19|TRBJ2-5|NA
TGTGCCAGTAGTAGTTACAGGGGCGAGACCCAGTACTTC
CASSSYRGETQYF
>NA|TRBV7-8|TRBJ1-5|few
TGTGCCAGCAGCTTAGTGGGCCGCACCAATCAGCCCCAGCATTTT
CASSLVGRTNQPQHF
>TRBD1|TRBV19|TRBJ1-5|NA
TGTGCCAGTAGTCCCCGGGACAGGGGGCGATTAGGGCAGCCCCAGCATTTT
CASSPRDRGRLGQPQHF
>NA|TRBV2|TRBJ1-2|few
TGTGCCAGCAGGGAGACAGTCTATGGCTACACCTTC
CASRETVYGYTF
>NA|TRBV18|TRBJ2-1|NA
TGTGCCAGCTCACTTGGGGGGGACAACAATGAGCAGTTCTTC
CASSLGGDNNEQFF
>NA|TRBV6-6|TRBJ2-2|NA
TGTGCCAGCAGTTATTATACCGGGGAGCTGTTTTTT
CASSYYTGELFF
>TRBD1|TRBV9|TRBJ1-2|NA
TGTGCCAGCAATGACGGACAGGGGCTGCGTGGCTACACCTTC
CASNDGQGLRGYTF
>TRBD2|TRBV25-1|TRBJ2-1|NA
TGTGCCAGCACCGACGACTTGGGACTAGCCCACAATGAGCAGTTCTTC
CASTDDLGLAHNEQFF
>NA|TRBV29-1|TRBJ2-3|NA
TGCAGCGTAGGTTGGGGAGGCAGGGATACGCAGTATTTT
CSVGWGGRDTQYF
>TRBD1|TRBV25-1|TRBJ2-3|NA
TGTGCCAGCAGTGACGGGCAGGGGGTCACAGATACGCAGTATTTT
CASSDGQGVTDTQYF
>NA|TRBV11-2|TRBJ2-7|NA
TGTGCCAGCAGCTTAGAGGTAGCGGCACACGAGCAGTACTTC
CASSLEVAAHEQYF
>NA|TRBV6-1|TRBJ2-5|few
TGTGCCAGCAGTGAAGGAGACAGGCGAGAGACCCAGTACTTC
CASSEGDRRETQYF
>TRBD1|TRBV6-5|TRBJ1-1|NA
TGTGCCAGCAGTGACAGGGGGCACAACACTGAAGCTTTCTTT
CASSDRGHNTEAFF
>TRBD1|TRBV7-3|TRBJ2-2|few
TGTGCCAGCAGCTTAATTACAGGGGGATGGAACACCGGGGAGCTGTTTTTT
CASSLITGGWNTGELFF
>NA|TRBV5-1|TRBJ2-4|NA
TGCGCCAGCAGCTTGTTGGAGGCAACTGGGAGTTTAAACATTCAGTACTTC
CASSLLEATGSLNIQYF
>NA|TRBV29-1|TRBJ1-3|NA
TGCAGCGTTGAAGAAGGGGCTGGAAACACCATATATTTT
CSVEEGAGNTIYF
>TRBD1|TRBV7-2|TRBJ2-4|NA
TGTGCCAGCAGCCTAGGGGGCCAGGGGGTGGGGGTTTCCAAAAACATTCAGTACTTC
CASSLGGQGVGVSKNIQYF
>NA|TRBV19|TRBJ2-1|few
TGTGCCAGTAGTGTATCGACACCATGGACTCTCTACAATGAGCAGTTCTTC
CASSVSTPWTLYNEQFF
>TRBD1|TRBV7-2|TRBJ2-1|NA
TGTGCCAGCAGCTTAGCTGTAGGGGGCGCCTACAATGAGCAGTTCTTC
CASSLAVGGAYNEQFF
>NA|TRBV28|TRBJ1-2|few
TGTGCCAGCAGTTTATCAGGGGCGAATGGCTACACCTTC
CASSLSGANGYTF
>TRBD1|TRBV14|TRBJ1-1|NA
TGTGCCAGCAGCCCTAGAGGGGGCGGAGGTCACACTGAAGCTTTCTTT
CASSPRGGGGHTEAFF
>NA|TRBV4-3|TRBJ1-3|once
TGCGCCAGCAGCCAAGATATCGTTGGAAACACCATATATTTT
CASSQDIVGNTIYF
>TRBD1|TRBV9|TRBJ2-3|NA
TGTGCCAGCAGCGGACATACAGGGGGCACAGATACGCAGTATTTT
CASSGHTGGTDTQYF
>NA|TRBV6-4|TRBJ2-7|once
TGTGCCAGCAGTGATTTCCCGGGGAACGAGCAGTACTTC
CASSDFPGNEQYF
>TRBD1|TRBV2|TRBJ2-4|NA
TGTGCCAGCAGTGGAGCCAGGACAGGGGGAAACATTCAGTACTTC
CASSGARTGGNIQYF
>NA|TRBV19|TRBJ1-2|NA
TGTGCCAGTGGCAAAAATGGCTACACCTTC
CASGKNGYTF
>NA|TRBV4-3|TRBJ2-1|NA
TGCGCCAGCAGCCAAGATAATTTAAGGGCGGGAGAGCAGTTCTTC
CASSQDNLRAGEQFF
>TRBD1|TRBV7-9|TRBJ1-3|NA
TGTGCCAGCAGCCCCCGGGACAGGCTGAACGGAAACACCATATATTTT
CASSPRDRLNGNTIYF
>TRBD1|TRBV25-1|TRBJ2-7|NA
TGTGCCAGCATGGGGAACCTCAGGGACAGACTATACGAGCAGTACTTC
CASMGNLRDRLYEQYF
>TRBD1|TRBV9|TRBJ2-1|few
TGTGCCAGCAGGCAACTAGGACAGGGGAGCTCCTACAATGAGCAGTTCTTC
CASRQLGQGSSYNEQFF
>NA|TRBV27|TRBJ2-2|NA
TGTGCCAGCAGTTTATCTAGGCGGGCCGGGGAGCTGTTTTTT
CASSLSRRAGELFF
>TRBD1|TRBV27|TRBJ1-6|NA
TGTGCCAGCAGCCCCCATAAAGGGGGCTTTAATTCACCCCTCCACTTT
CASSPHKGGFNSPLHF
>NA|TRBV6-6|TRBJ1-1|NA
TGTGCCAGCAGTTACAGGATCACAGTGAACACTGAAGCTTTCTTT
CASSYRITVNTEAFF